The T cell receptor beta chain described here comes from a study of post-analysis software for immune sequencing data. A remark on this clonotype: Its antigen is unidentified. A read error is possible here, since a much larger clone lies one base away.

V was clipped by 4 bases and J by 0 bases, with 10 bases between them. Per the germline V gene, CDR1 is MNHNS and CDR2 is SASEGT. CDR3 size: 14 residues. Findings of the study overall: Patients had higher frequencies than controls of a few TRBV segments, including TRBV5-6, TRBV5-1 and TRBV20-1.

Unique molecular identifiers tagged the TCR beta cDNA libraries. Each CDR3 protein is one row after TCRdb ran MiXCR on the PCR reads. The sample shows about 260,000 distinct CDR3 sequences, around 34% of them seen only once. The clonotype originates from a girl under 18 with multiple sclerosis. The V call is TRBV6-1, the J call TRBJ2-7; maybe TRBD2 (5 bases). Sequencing used blood. Here the CDR3 DNA reads TGTGCCAGCAGTGCGGAGGTGAGCTCCTACGAGCAGTACTTC. It translates to CASSAEVSSYEQYF.